This T cell receptor beta chain comes out of a study of blood T cell repertoires in COVID-19. Study at large: Sources were T cells, B-cell-depleted T cells, or PBMCs; the material itself was cDNA or gDNA.

Per the study methods: Reference gene primers were amplified, and this amplification served to estimate nucleated cell counts. The assay was immunoSEQ multiplex PCR, and TCRdb's table has in-frame clones only and misses some. V, J and clone size derive from that table, while D and trimming were established from the DNA sequence. The data show about 94,000 clones, roughly 87% seen once. Sequencing used peripheral blood. This TCR was recovered from a woman aged 80 or over with acute or convalescent COVID-19.

The DNA for the CDR3 is TGTGCCAGCAGCGAGGGGGTGAACACCGGGGAGCTGTTTTTT. As protein: CASSEGVNTGELFF. This chain links TRBV9 with TRBJ2-2, with D perhaps TRBD1 (6 bases). Germline CDR1 SGDLS, CDR2 YYNGEE. The V end lost 3 bases, the J end lost 1 base, and 7 bases lay between the germline ends. The CDR3 is made up of 14 amino acids.